This entry features one TCR beta chain sequence. Its antigen is currently unknown. This sample was taken from a study of T-cell reconstitution after alpha-beta-depleted transplantation in children. The germline V and J ends were trimmed by 2 bases and 4 bases, with 13 bases remaining between them. This CDR3 has 15 amino acids. Per the germline V gene, CDR1 is LGHDT and CDR2 is YNNKEL (reference sequence). The TCRbeta library incorporated unique molecular identifiers. TCRdb redid the calling of the PCR reads with MiXCR, one entry per CDR3 protein. The sample lists about 900,000 distinct CDR3 sequences, roughly 29% occurring once. The study, taken as a whole, reports: Approximately two months post-transplant, alpha-beta T cells reportedly originated from several hundred expanded graft clones. Where some patients showed high TCRbeta diversity at day 60, it came from recipient T cells and thymic progenitors that had survived. Diversity and T-cell counts at one year after transplant derived mostly from new T cells.

The chain carries TRBV3-1 and TRBJ2-3; a possible D gene is TRBD2 (7 bases). The material was PBMCs, mostly from graft donor cells, obtained 360 days after TCRalphabeta/CD19-depleted stem cell transplant. This clonotype originated in a boy under two years old who had a stem cell transplant for SCID, so the T cells may come from the graft donor. The CDR3 sequence: CASSQRGRGPDTQYF. The CDR3 bases are TGTGCCAGCAGCCAAAGGGGGAGGGGACCAGATACGCAGTATTTT.